These 15 T cell receptor beta chains came from one sample sequenced in a study of blood T cells in healthy people across ages. Together with a sample-barcoded 5' primer, a J-beta primer mix was included in a second PCR lasting about 6 to 12 cycles. MiXCR, run by TCRdb on the 5' RACE reads, gives a single entry per CDR3 protein. This sample has 1.5 million to 2 million distinct CDR3 sequences, with about 35% found just once. The sequencing input was blood. These receptors were collected from a woman aged 25 to 45 in good health.

This clonotype was counted between two and nine times. The chain is built from TRBV28 and TRBJ2-1; 7 positions match TRBD2. The trim removed 2 bases at V and 6 bases at J, leaving 13 bases unmatched. Germline-derived CDR1 and CDR2 are MDHEN and SYDVKM. CDR3 length: 17 amino acids. In DNA, the CDR3 is TGTGCCAGCAGTTTAAGATCCGGGACTACCAATGTCAATGAGCAGTTCTTC. Protein: CASSLRSGTTNVNEQFF.

A few counts support this clonotype. CDR3 nucleotides: TGTGCCAGCAGTCCAAGCGGAAACAGGGATACGCAGTATTTT. Translated: CASSPSGNRDTQYF. The chain carries TRBV27 and TRBJ2-3; TRBD1 or TRBD2 may be the D gene (5 bases each). CDR3 size: 14 residues. V lost 5 bases and J 6 bases, leaving 15 bases between the germline ends. Germline V gives CDR1 MNHEY, CDR2 SMNVEV (reference sequence).

This clonotype was detected a few times. V is TRBV29-1 and J is TRBJ2-1, with D unresolved. Germline V gene lookup returns CDR1 SQVTM and CDR2 ANQGSEA. This CDR3 has 11 residues. V lost 5 bases, J lost 5 bases, and 7 bases lay in between. The CDR3 sequence: CSVFGHNEQFF. CDR3 coding DNA: TGCAGCGTTTTCGGGCACAATGAGCAGTTCTTC.

This clonotype was detected a few times. This chain connects TRBV6-1 to TRBJ1-2; D ambiguous. CDR1 is MNHNS and CDR2 is SASEGT in the germline V gene. This CDR3 has 14 amino acids. Between the trimmed V and J ends, which lost 0 bases and 8 bases, there was a span of 13 bases. CDR3 residues: CASSEASRSTGYTF. The CDR3 DNA sequence: TGTGCCAGCAGTGAAGCGAGCAGATCGACCGGCTACACCTTC.

This clonotype was picked up many times. Sequence at one end of the junction differs from germline and may be a read error. The chain recombines TRBV5-1 with TRBJ2-7; 8 bases agree with TRBD1. The CDR3 is made up of 14 amino acids. Looked up from germline, CDR1 is SGHRS and CDR2 is YFSETQ. The CDR3 DNA follows: TGTGCCAGCAGAGCCGGGACAGGAGCCTACGAGCAGTACTTC. Its translation: CASRAGTGAYEQYF.

V and J are TRBV3-1 and TRBJ2-5, with D maybe TRBD2 (7 bases). The V and J ends lost 1 base and 1 base respectively, with 13 bases between them. The V gene's germline CDR1 is LGHDT and CDR2 YNNKEL (reference sequence). This CDR3 is 16 amino acids long. The DNA of the CDR3 is TGTGCCAGCAGCCAAGTAGCGCGGGGGCCCCAAGAGACCCAGTACTTC. This codes for CASSQVARGPQETQYF.

There are a few counts of this clonotype. This chain joins TRBV12-3 or TRBV12-4 and TRBJ2-1, with 8 bases lining up with TRBD1. The CDR3 contains 14 residues. Losses at the gene ends were 5 bases for V and 4 bases for J; bases not matched to a gene: 4. The CDR3 DNA reads TGTGCCAGCAGTGGGACAGGATTATACAATGAGCAGTTCTTC. Translation: CASSGTGLYNEQFF.

The chain recombines TRBV12-3 or TRBV12-4 with TRBJ2-5, with D maybe TRBD2 (6 bases). The V gene lost 4 bases and the J gene lost 7 bases, with 13 bases spanning the gap. The length of the CDR3 is 13 residues. CDR3 amino acids: CASSSRGYGTQYF. As DNA, the CDR3 is TGTGCCAGCAGTTCGCGGGGATACGGGACCCAGTACTTC.

A word on this clonotype: This may arise from a read error, as a much more abundant clone is one base away. Here the CDR3 DNA reads TGCAGCGGCAGGGGGATTGGAGAGACCCAGTACTTC. This codes for CSGRGIGETQYF. The rearrangement uses TRBV29-1 and TRBJ2-5; 7 bases agree with TRBD1. The V gene's germline CDR1 is SQVTM and CDR2 ANQGSEA. J was trimmed by 4 bases and V by 7 bases; bases with no gene match: 6. The CDR3 totals 12 residues.

There are a few counts of this clonotype. The V and J genes are TRBV7-2 and TRBJ2-1; D is possibly TRBD2 (7 bases). Trimming removed 5 bases from V and 6 bases from J, with 11 bases in between. This CDR3 is built from 13 residues. CDR1 and CDR2 (germline): SGHTA, FQGNSA. The chain's CDR3 is CASSRGAFNEQFF. CDR3 nucleotides: TGTGCCAGCAGCCGGGGGGCGTTCAATGAGCAGTTCTTC.

The chain joins TRBV20-1 to TRBJ1-5, with D possibly being TRBD1 (5 bases). The CDR3 consists of 13 residues. Trimming left V 0 bases short and J 6 bases short, with 9 bases between. Looked up from germline, CDR1 is DFQATT and CDR2 is SNEGSKA (reference sequence). CDR3 DNA: TGCAGTGCTAGAGACAGGGCCCCTCAGCCCCAGCATTTT. It encodes CSARDRAPQPQHF.

The chain combines TRBV9 with TRBJ2-7; D is uncertain. The CDR3 sequence is 13 residues long. CDR1 and CDR2 from the germline V gene are SGDLS and YYNGEE. V lost 0 bases and J lost 7, with 11 bases in between. The chain's CDR3 is CASSVGVGTEQYF. The DNA for the CDR3 is TGTGCCAGCAGCGTAGGGGTGGGAACGGAGCAGTACTTC.

This clonotype was found many times. The chain couples TRBV4-1 to TRBJ1-5, with D possibly TRBD1 on 5 matching bases. Germline V gives CDR1 MGHRA, CDR2 YSYEKL. The length of the CDR3 is 15 residues. V lost 4 bases to trimming and J lost 2 bases, with 12 bases between them. The CDR3 reads CASSPGLGGNQPQHF. DNA for the CDR3: TGCGCCAGCAGCCCCGGCCTAGGGGGCAATCAGCCCCAGCATTTT.

This chain links TRBV4-1 with TRBJ2-1; TRBD2 matches at 14 bases. The germline V gene has CDR1 MGHRA and CDR2 YSYEKL. This CDR3 is built from 17 residues. V was pared by 3 bases and J by 6 bases, with 7 bases of the junction left unmatched. The CDR3 here is CASSQGLAGVWGNEQFF. In DNA form, the CDR3 reads TGCGCCAGCAGCCAGGGACTAGCGGGAGTCTGGGGCAATGAGCAGTTCTTC.

The chain links TRBV12-3 or TRBV12-4 to TRBJ2-7; tentatively, D is TRBD2 (6 bases). CDR3 length equals 12 residues. The germline V and J ends were trimmed by 8 bases and 5 bases, with 13 bases remaining between them. The CDR3 is CASRDSGDEQYF. The CDR3 DNA sequence: TGTGCCAGCCGGGACTCGGGGGACGAGCAGTACTTC.